This note documents a single T cell receptor beta chain sequence. Its antigen is still unknown. Via MiXCR, TCRdb re-called the 5' RACE reads, giving one row per CDR3 protein. The repertoire holds more than 90,000 distinct CDR3 sequences, with about 7.2% as singletons. The sample comes from a study of T cells after yellow fever vaccination. The study's findings and limits: Most clones from primary vaccination resurfaced after the booster (approximately 96% CD4, around 90% CD8).

With 4 bases clipped from V and 4 bases from J, the junction kept 5 bases outside the gene matches. The CDR3 contains 14 residues. The origin of this receptor is a man younger than 35 who received the YFV17D yellow fever vaccine. The V call is TRBV12-3 or TRBV12-4, the J call TRBJ1-2; 8 bases match TRBD1. The sample in question was CD4+ T cells sorted from PBMCs, obtained 45 days after the first yellow fever vaccination. For the CDR3, the DNA is TGTGCCAGCAGTTGGGGACAGGCGGGCTATGGCTACACCTTC. Amino acids: CASSWGQAGYGYTF.